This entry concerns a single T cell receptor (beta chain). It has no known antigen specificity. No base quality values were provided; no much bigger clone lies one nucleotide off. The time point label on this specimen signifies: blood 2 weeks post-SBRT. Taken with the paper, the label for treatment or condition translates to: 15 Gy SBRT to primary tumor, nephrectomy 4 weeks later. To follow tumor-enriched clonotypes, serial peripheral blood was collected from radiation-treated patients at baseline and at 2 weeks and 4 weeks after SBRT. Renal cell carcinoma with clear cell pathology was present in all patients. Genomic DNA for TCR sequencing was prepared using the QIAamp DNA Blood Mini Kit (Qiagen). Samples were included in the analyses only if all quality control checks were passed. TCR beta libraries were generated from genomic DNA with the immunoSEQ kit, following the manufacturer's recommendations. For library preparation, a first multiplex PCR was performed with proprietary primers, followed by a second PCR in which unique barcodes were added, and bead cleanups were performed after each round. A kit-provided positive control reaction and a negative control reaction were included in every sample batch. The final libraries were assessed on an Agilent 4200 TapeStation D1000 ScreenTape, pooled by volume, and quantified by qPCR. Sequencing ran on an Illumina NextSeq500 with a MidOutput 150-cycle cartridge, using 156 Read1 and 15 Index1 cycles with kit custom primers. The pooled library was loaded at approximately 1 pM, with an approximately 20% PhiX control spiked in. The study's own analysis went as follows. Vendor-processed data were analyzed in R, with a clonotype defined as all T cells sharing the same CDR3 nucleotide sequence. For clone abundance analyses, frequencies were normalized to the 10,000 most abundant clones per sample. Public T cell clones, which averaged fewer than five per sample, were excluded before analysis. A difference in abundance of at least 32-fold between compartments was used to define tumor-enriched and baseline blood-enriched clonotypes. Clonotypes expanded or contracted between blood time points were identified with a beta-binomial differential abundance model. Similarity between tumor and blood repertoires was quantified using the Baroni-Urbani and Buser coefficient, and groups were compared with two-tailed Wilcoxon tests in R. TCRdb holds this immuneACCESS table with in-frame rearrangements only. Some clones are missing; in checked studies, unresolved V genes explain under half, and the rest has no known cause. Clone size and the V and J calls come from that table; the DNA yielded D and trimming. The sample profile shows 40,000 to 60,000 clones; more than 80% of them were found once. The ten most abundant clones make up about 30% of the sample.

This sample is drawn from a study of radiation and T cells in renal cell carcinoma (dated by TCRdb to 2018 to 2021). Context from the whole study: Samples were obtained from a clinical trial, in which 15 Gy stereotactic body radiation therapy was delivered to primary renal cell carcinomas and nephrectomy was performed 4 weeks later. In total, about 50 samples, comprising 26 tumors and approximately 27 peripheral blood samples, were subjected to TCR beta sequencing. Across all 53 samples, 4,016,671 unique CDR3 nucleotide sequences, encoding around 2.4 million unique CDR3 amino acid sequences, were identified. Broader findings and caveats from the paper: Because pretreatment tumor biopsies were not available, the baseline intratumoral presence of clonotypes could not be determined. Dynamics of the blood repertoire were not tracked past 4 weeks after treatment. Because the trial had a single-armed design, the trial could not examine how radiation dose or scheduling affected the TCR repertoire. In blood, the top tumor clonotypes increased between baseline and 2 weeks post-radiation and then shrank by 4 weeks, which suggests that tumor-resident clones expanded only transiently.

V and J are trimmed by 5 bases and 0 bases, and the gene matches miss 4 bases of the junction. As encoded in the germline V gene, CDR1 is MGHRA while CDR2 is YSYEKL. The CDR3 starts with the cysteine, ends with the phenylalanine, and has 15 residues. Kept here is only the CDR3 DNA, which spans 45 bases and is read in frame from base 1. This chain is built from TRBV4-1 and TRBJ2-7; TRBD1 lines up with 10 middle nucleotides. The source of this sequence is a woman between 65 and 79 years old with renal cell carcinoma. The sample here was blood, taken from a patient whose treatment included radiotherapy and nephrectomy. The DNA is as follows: TGCGCCAGCAGCACGACAGGGGGCAACTCCTACGAGCAGTACTTC. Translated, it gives CASSTTGGNSYEQYF.